The following is a T cell receptor beta chain sequence with its context. This specimen belongs to a study of control samples from healthy donors and cancer patients. The CDR3 length is 14 residues. CDR1 is WSHSY, CDR2 SAAADI, per germline. The V gene lost 0 bases and the J gene lost 5 bases, with 10 bases spanning the gap. Data came from immunoSEQ multiplex PCR; TCRdb stores just in-frame clones and leaves some out. The sample lists over 70,000 clones; around nine tenths were seen once. The sequenced sample was PBMCs. This sequence originates from a woman between 50 and 59 years old with colorectal cancer. The chain uses TRBV10-2 and TRBJ1-2; D not resolved. The CDR3 loop reads CASSESRVTYGYTF. CDR3 sequence (DNA): TGCGCCAGCAGTGAGTCGAGGGTTACTTATGGCTACACCTTC.